This TCR beta chain derives from a study of response to subunit inactivated influenza vaccine. TCRdb passed the RT-PCR reads through MiXCR, listing each CDR3 protein once. The sample has about 160,000 distinct CDR3 sequences, 11% seen once. The CDR3 consists of 14 residues. The germline gives CDR1 DFQATT, CDR2 SNEGSKA (reference sequence). V dropped 4 bases and J dropped 8; count of bases not matched to a gene: 10. Overall study results and limits: New T cells are recruited in small numbers by each seasonal influenza vaccination, according to the authors' suggestion.

This clonotype was seen a handful of times. Its specificity is unknown. This TCR was recovered from a man aged 50-59 years who received an inactivated influenza vaccine. The specimen comprised non-naive T cells sorted from PBMCs, sampled roughly 47 days after vaccination. The rearrangement links TRBV20-1 to TRBJ1-4; 7 nucleotides align to TRBD1. CDR3 amino acids: CSAIKTGYGEKLFF. CDR3 sequence (DNA): TGCAGTGCTATTAAGACAGGGTACGGGGAAAAACTGTTTTTT.